Listed below are T cell receptor beta chains from one sample, sequenced in a study of blood T cells in healthy people across ages. TCRdb independently ran MiXCR on the 5' RACE reads; one entry per CDR3 protein. The data hold 1.5 million to 2 million distinct CDR3 sequences, with approximately 39% observed a single time. Sequenced material: blood. Receptors originate from a human donor in good health. CDR3s include the opening cysteine and the closing phenylalanine or tryptophan. D genes are given only for firm matches. Size is omitted from some rows. Given values are once, few, many or a class for expanded clones.

J gene | V gene | CDR3 length | clone size | D gene | CDR3 protein | CDR3 DNA
TRBJ1-5 | TRBV7-8 | 17 | few | TRBD1 | CASSTRQGSLSYQPQHF | TGTGCCAGCAGCACCCGACAGGGTTCTTTAAGTTATCAGCCCCAGCATTTT
TRBJ1-1 | TRBV20-1 | 13 | . | TRBD1 | CSAQTGPNTEAFF | TGCAGTGCTCAGACAGGGCCCAACACTGAAGCTTTCTTT
TRBJ1-1 | TRBV27 | 12 | . | . | CASSPGRYPAFF | TGTGCCAGCAGTCCCGGACGCTATCCCGCTTTCTTT
TRBJ2-5 | TRBV20-1 | 13 | few | . | CSARTTYLETQYF | TGCAGTGCTAGGACTACGTATTTGGAGACCCAGTACTTC
TRBJ2-5 | TRBV7-9 | 17 | few | TRBD2 | CASSLMASGGLQETQYF | TGTGCCAGCAGCTTAATGGCGAGCGGGGGCCTTCAAGAGACCCAGTACTTC
TRBJ2-7 | TRBV29-1 | 13 | . | TRBD1 | CSVTGGPTYEQYF | TGCAGCGTGACAGGGGGCCCCACCTACGAGCAGTACTTC
TRBJ1-5 | TRBV7-2 | 15 | . | . | CASSLASRGYQPQHF | TGTGCCAGCAGCTTAGCTAGCAGGGGCTATCAGCCCCAGCATTTT
TRBJ2-7 | TRBV5-4 | 15 | . | TRBD1 | CASSPRTGSNYEQYF | TGTGCCAGCAGCCCGCGGACAGGGAGCAACTACGAGCAGTACTTC
TRBJ2-1 | TRBV7-9 | 15 | few | . | CASSGQPPKSNEQFF | TGTGCCAGCAGTGGGCAGCCTCCGAAGTCGAATGAGCAGTTCTTC
TRBJ2-3 | TRBV7-2 | 15 | . | TRBD1 | CASSLDSGTGARQYF | TGTGCCAGCAGCTTAGATTCGGGGACAGGCGCCAGGCAGTATTTT
TRBJ1-2 | TRBV7-3 | 15 | . | . | CASSSTGGTGHGYTF | TGTGCCAGCAGCTCGACTGGGGGTACGGGTCATGGCTACACCTTC
TRBJ1-2 | TRBV7-2 | 15 | . | . | CASSAPGPRGYGYTF | TGTGCCAGCAGCGCCCCCGGGCCCAGGGGCTATGGCTACACCTTC
TRBJ2-3 | TRBV7-2 | 14 | . | . | CASSLGSYRDTQYF | TGTGCCAGCAGCTTAGGTTCCTACAGGGATACGCAGTATTTT
TRBJ2-5 | TRBV20-1 | 16 | . | . | CSARALGTVDQETQYF | TGCAGTGCTAGAGCACTAGGGACGGTCGACCAAGAGACCCAGTACTTC
TRBJ1-5 | TRBV27 | 16 | few | . | CASSPSLGEANQPQHF | TGTGCCAGCAGTCCCTCCTTGGGGGAAGCCAATCAGCCCCAGCATTTT
TRBJ1-2 | TRBV20-1 | 13 | . | . | CSARDSPNYGYTF | TGCAGTGCTAGGGACAGCCCTAACTATGGCTACACCTTC
TRBJ2-1 | TRBV5-1 | 12 | . | TRBD2 | CANMGLRNEQFF | TGCGCCAACATGGGACTACGGAATGAGCAGTTCTTC